One sample yielded the 27 T cell receptor beta chains listed below, sequenced in a study of shared T cell receptors in the human thymus. Method: immunoSEQ multiplex PCR; TCRdb's copy keeps in-frame clones and lacks some. The sample contains more than 550,000 clones, over 75% of which appear only once. This same sample was also part of a study on human thymus T cells.

Sequences were obtained from thymocytes. All receptors derive from a girl less than two years old with a congenital heart defect.

The chain recombines TRBV7-9 with TRBJ1-1; tentative D call: TRBD1 (5 bases). Trimming cost V 1 base and J 10 bases, with 13 bases left between them. Per germline, CDR1 SEHNR and CDR2 FQNEAQ (reference sequence). This CDR3 is built from 13 residues. Here the CDR3 reads CASSLGREGLAFF. The DNA for the CDR3 is TGTGCCAGCAGCTTAGGCAGGGAAGGTTTAGCTTTCTTT.

The chain joins TRBV7-2 to TRBJ2-1, with a tentative D call TRBD1 (5 bases). The CDR3 consists of 14 residues. The V end was cut by 2 bases, the J end by 8 bases, with 13 bases between. Per germline, CDR1 SGHTA and CDR2 FQGNSA. The CDR3 coding sequence is TGTGCCAGCAGCTTACCTGGCAGGGTCTATGAGCAGTTCTTC. Encoded protein: CASSLPGRVYEQFF.

This chain joins TRBV7-9 and TRBJ1-1; tentatively, D is TRBD1 (5 bases). CDR1 and CDR2 (germline): SEHNR, FQNEAQ (reference sequence). Trimming pared 0 bases from V and 6 bases from J, leaving 14 bases between. This CDR3 has 15 residues. The CDR3 region has the DNA TGTGCCAGCAGCTTAGCGCGTCCGACAGAATCTGAAGCTTTCTTT. Protein: CASSLARPTESEAFF.

This clone was detected once. The chain carries TRBV28 and TRBJ2-5; 9 nucleotides agree with TRBD1. Germline CDR1 reads MDHEN; CDR2 reads SYDVKM. Trimming took 3 bases from V and 5 from J; bases not matched to a gene: 13. The CDR3 is made up of 17 amino acids. The CDR3, as DNA: TGTGCCAGCAGTTTTGGTCCCGGGACAGGGAGGGGGGAGACCCAGTACTTC. Residues: CASSFGPGTGRGETQYF. The complete variable domain, with remaining parts taken from reference TRBV28 and TRBJ2-5, reads DVKVTQSSRYLVKRTGEKVFLECVQDMDHENMFWYRQDPGLGLRLIYFSYDVKMKEKGDIPEGYSVSREKKERFSLILESASTNQTSMYLCASSFGPGTGRGETQYFGPGTRLLVL.

Turning to this clone: Within the sample, other DNA sequences also encode this same CDR3. J is TRBJ1-1 and V is TRBV5-1, with D perhaps matching TRBD1 (5 bases). The V gene's germline CDR1 is SGHRS and CDR2 YFSETQ. The CDR3 is 13 residues long. Trimming left V 3 bases short and J 1 base short, with 7 bases between. The CDR3 protein is CASSSGQNTEAFF. The CDR3 DNA follows: TGCGCCAGCAGCTCCGGACAGAACACTGAAGCTTTCTTT.

The table lists this clone with a count of one. The rearrangement joins TRBV15 to TRBJ2-3, with no clear D. Between the trimmed V and J ends, which lost 1 base and 6 bases, there was a span of 20 bases. The germline V gene has CDR1 LNHNV and CDR2 YYDKDF (reference sequence). The CDR3 has 17 residues. The CDR3: CATSRVGENPQSDTQYF. The CDR3 DNA reads TGTGCCACCAGCAGAGTAGGAGAAAACCCTCAGTCGGATACGCAGTATTTT.

The chain joins TRBV14 to TRBJ1-2; TRBD1 agrees at 7 bases. Losses at the gene ends were 1 base for V and 1 base for J; bases not matched to a gene: 12. Looked up from germline, CDR1 is SGHDN and CDR2 is FVKESK. This CDR3 has 18 amino acids. The CDR3 loop reads CASSQGTGQRSVNYGYTF. The CDR3 coding sequence is TGTGCCAGCAGCCAAGGAACGGGACAGCGTTCAGTTAACTATGGCTACACCTTC.

The CDR3 reads CASSFLTSGGAHQQFF. CDR3 sequence (DNA): TGTGCCAGCAGCTTTCTGACTAGCGGGGGGGCCCACCAGCAGTTCTTC. V gene TRBV7-2 combines with J gene TRBJ2-1; TRBD2 aligns across 14 bases. V was pared by 3 bases and J by 11 bases, with 9 bases of the junction left unmatched. CDR3 length: 16 residues. Germline V gene sequence: CDR1 SGHTA, CDR2 FQGNSA.

This clone has only one observation. V gene TRBV27 combines with J gene TRBJ2-5; 9 bases fit TRBD1. Germline values: CDR1 MNHEY, CDR2 SMNVEV (reference sequence). V trimming: 4 bases; J trimming: 0 bases; junction bases outside the gene matches: 18. The CDR3 is made up of 20 amino acids. The DNA of the CDR3 is TGTGCCAGCAGTTCCGTCCCGGGACAGGGAAGGGTGAGGGACCAAGAGACCCAGTACTTC. This codes for CASSSVPGQGRVRDQETQYF.

This clone was found once. The V gene is TRBV6-4, the J gene TRBJ1-2; tentative D call: TRBD1 (5 bases). This CDR3 is 13 amino acids long. Trimming removed 7 bases at V and 8 bases at J, with 17 bases between. The V gene's germline CDR1 is MRHNA and CDR2 SNTAGT. The CDR3 is CASTTASFWGYTF. CDR3 nucleotide sequence: TGTGCCAGCACGACAGCCTCATTTTGGGGCTACACCTTC.

The gene calls are TRBV7-9 and TRBJ2-6; the match to TRBD1 covers 9 bases. Germline loops: CDR1 SEHNR, CDR2 FQNEAQ (reference sequence). V lost 1 base and J lost 0; bases outside the gene matches: 4. This CDR3 is built from 18 residues. DNA for the CDR3: TGTGCCAGCAGCTTAGTTTGGACAGGGGACTCTGGGGCCAACGTCCTGACTTTC. Protein product: CASSLVWTGDSGANVLTF. Combining the CDR3 with reference TRBV7-9 and TRBJ2-6 gives the whole variable domain DTGVSQNPRHKITKRGQNVTFRCDPISEHNRLYWYRQTLGQGPEFLTYFQNEAQLEKSRLLSDRFSAERPKGSFSTLEIQRTEQGDSAMYLCASSLVWTGDSGANVLTFGAGSRLTVL.

This rearrangement joins TRBV2 to TRBJ2-5, with D maybe TRBD1 (7 bases). There are 16 residues in the CDR3. The V gene lost 6 bases and the J gene lost 3 bases, with 20 bases spanning the gap. Looked up from germline, CDR1 is SNHLY and CDR2 is FYNNEI. CDR3 region: CASRRRDRTREETQYF. CDR3 coding DNA: TGTGCCAGCAGGAGGAGGGACAGAACCAGGGAAGAGACCCAGTACTTC.

V usage is TRBV4-3 and J usage is TRBJ2-5, with TRBD2 matching 12 bases. This CDR3 contains 21 residues. CDR1 and CDR2 (germline): LGHNA, YSLEER. V shed 4 bases and J 0 bases; nucleotides not matched to a gene: 18. The CDR3 DNA reads TGCGCCAGCAGCCCCGCGGACCGGGTGACTAGCGGGGGAAGGTACCAAGAGACCCAGTACTTC. It translates to CASSPADRVTSGGRYQETQYF.

CDR3 residues: CACGQGINEQFF. The CDR3 nucleotides are TGTGCCTGTGGGCAGGGGATCAATGAGCAGTTCTTC. This chain joins TRBV27 and TRBJ2-1; possible D gene TRBD1, 6 bases. Trimming cost V 11 bases and J 6 bases, with 14 bases left between them. The CDR3 is 12 residues long. CDR1 is MNHEY, CDR2 SMNVEV, per germline (reference sequence).

This chain uses TRBV4-1 with TRBJ1-3; D may be TRBD1 (5 bases). The V and J ends lost 6 bases and 1 base respectively, with 13 bases between them. Germline values: CDR1 MGHRA, CDR2 YSYEKL. The CDR3 contains 15 residues. This CDR3 is CASRSMTESGNTIYF. DNA for the CDR3: TGCGCCAGCAGGTCTATGACAGAGTCTGGAAACACCATATATTTT.

This chain joins TRBV19 and TRBJ1-2, with TRBD1 matching over 11 bases. This CDR3 is 14 amino acids long. In germline, CDR1 is LNHDA, CDR2 SQIVND (reference sequence). The V segment lost 3 bases and the J segment 10 bases; nucleotides outside the gene matches: 7. CDR3 coding DNA: TGTGCCAGTAGTATTAGGGGGGACAGGGGGTACTACACCTTC. It encodes CASSIRGDRGYYTF.

The rearrangement links TRBV7-6 to TRBJ1-1; 10 bases map to TRBD1. V gave up 5 bases and J gave up 3 bases; unmatched junction bases: 12. The CDR3 has 17 residues. CDR1 and CDR2 (germline): SGHVS, FNYEAQ. In DNA, the CDR3 is TGTGCCAGCAGCCCGAGGACAGGGGGGGGAGGGGACACTGAAGCTTTCTTT. This encodes CASSPRTGGGGDTEAFF.

The chain is built from TRBV6-5 and TRBJ1-2, with 7 positions matching TRBD1. Germline trimming cut 6 bases from V and 1 base from J; bases unmatched to any gene: 5. Germline V lookup: CDR1 MNHEY, CDR2 SVGAGI. CDR3 length: 14 residues. The CDR3 DNA is TGTGCCAGCAGGGGGACAGAGAGTAACTATGGCTACACCTTC. This sequence encodes CASRGTESNYGYTF.

This chain links TRBV5-4 with TRBJ1-2; D gene unclear. The V end was cut by 0 bases, the J end by 6 bases, with 18 bases between. Germline CDR1 SGHNT, CDR2 YYREEE (reference sequence). CDR3 size: 16 residues. The CDR3 loop reads CASSLARGHLTHGYTF. The CDR3 DNA is TGTGCCAGCAGCTTGGCCAGAGGCCACCTCACCCATGGCTACACCTTC. The full variable domain, with the rest looked up from reference TRBV5-4 and TRBJ1-2, is ETGVTQSPTHLIKTRGQQVTLRCSSQSGHNTVSWYQQALGQGPQFIFQYYREEENGRGNFPPRFSGLQFPNYSSELNVNALELDDSALYLCASSLARGHLTHGYTFGSGTRLTVV.

V usage is TRBV10-3 and J usage is TRBJ1-1; no definite D call. The CDR3 runs to 13 residues. V was shortened by 3 bases and J by 0 bases, with 5 bases between the two germline ends. Germline CDR1 is ENHRY and CDR2 is SYGVKD. The CDR3 reads CAISDGMNTEAFF. The CDR3 DNA reads TGTGCCATCAGTGACGGGATGAACACTGAAGCTTTCTTT.

V usage is TRBV5-1 and J usage is TRBJ1-2; tentatively, D is TRBD1 (6 bases). Trimming shortened V by 1 base and J by 3 bases, and 22 bases separated the two germline ends. The CDR3 loop spans 18 amino acids. CDR1 and CDR2 from the germline V gene are SGHRS and YFSETQ. In DNA, the CDR3 is TGCGCCAGCAGCTTGAGCGGACAGAGACTCCTCCAATACTATGGCTACACCTTC. Translating gives CASSLSGQRLLQYYGYTF.

This chain uses TRBV11-2 with TRBJ1-4; 7 nucleotides align to TRBD1. V trimming: 5 bases; J trimming: 3 bases; junction bases outside the gene matches: 15. Germline values: CDR1 SGHAT, CDR2 FQNNGV. The CDR3 runs 18 residues. The CDR3 loop reads CASSRQGIPEEPNEKLFF. DNA of the CDR3: TGTGCCAGCAGCCGACAGGGAATTCCCGAGGAGCCTAATGAAAAACTGTTTTTT.

The genes are TRBV7-9 and TRBJ1-3, with D maybe TRBD1 (5 bases). This CDR3 comprises 13 residues. V shed 8 bases and J shed 0 bases, with 8 bases lying between them. Germline V CDR1 and CDR2: SEHNR, FQNEAQ (reference sequence). The CDR3 reads CASWGSSGNTIYF. The CDR3 bases are TGTGCCAGCTGGGGCAGCTCTGGAAACACCATATATTTT.

The V call is TRBV4-1, the J call TRBJ2-5; TRBD2 is a possible D gene (7 bases). Germline V gene lookup returns CDR1 MGHRA and CDR2 YSYEKL. The V end was cut by 1 base, the J end by 7 bases, with 22 bases between. This CDR3 comprises 17 residues. Written as DNA, the CDR3 is TGCGCCAGCAGCCAAGCCCTAAGACTAGCCCCGGGGGCGACCCAGTACTTC. Its translation is CASSQALRLAPGATQYF.

This chain connects TRBV5-1 to TRBJ2-7; 8 bases line up with TRBD2. This CDR3 comprises 15 residues. Trimming removed 5 bases from V and 7 bases from J; junction bases left unmatched: 14. From germline, CDR1 is SGHRS and CDR2 YFSETQ. The CDR3 DNA sequence: TGCGCCAGCAGGTTGAACGGGCGGGGGGACCTGGAGCAGTACTTC. It codes for CASRLNGRGDLEQYF.

The chain has TRBV10-1 and TRBJ1-1; D remains unclear. V dropped 2 bases and J dropped 11 bases, with 18 bases sitting between them. Germline V gene sequence: CDR1 WNHNN, CDR2 SYGVQD (reference sequence). The CDR3 contains 14 residues. The CDR3 is CASSEKGTIGVAFF. The CDR3 DNA sequence: TGCGCCAGCAGTGAGAAAGGTACAATCGGGGTTGCTTTCTTT.

V and J are TRBV20-1 and TRBJ2-1; tentative D call: TRBD2 (6 bases). Germline lookup yields CDR1 DFQATT and CDR2 SNEGSKA (reference sequence). V lost 3 bases and J 15 bases, leaving 15 bases between the germline ends. This CDR3 is 11 amino acids long. The CDR3 DNA sequence: TGCAGTGCTAGTAGCGGAGTCACGGGGTTCTTC. This translates into CSASSGVTGFF.